This T cell receptor beta chain was identified in a study of T-cell memory formation after mild COVID-19. The overall study: The TCR clusters were mostly specific to one donor.

In germline, CDR1 is LGHDT, CDR2 YNNKEL (reference sequence). This CDR3 is 16 amino acids long. V lost 1 base to trimming and J lost 3 bases; unmatched junction nucleotides: 5. TCRdb reprocessed the 5' RACE reads via MiXCR and lists one record per CDR3 protein. This sample has 180,000 or so distinct CDR3 sequences, with 11% found just once. The rearrangement joins TRBV3-1 to TRBJ2-1; 8 nucleotides line up with TRBD2. This clonotype was obtained from a man between 18 and 29 years old who had mild COVID-19 (a few samples of this study predate the infection). Cell type and time point are not known. What was sequenced was PBMCs or a T cell subset sorted from them (not recorded which). The CDR3 nucleotides are TGTGCCAGCAGCCAAGCGGGGGGGCGGTTCTACAATGAGCAGTTCTTC. It is translated as CASSQAGGRFYNEQFF.